Each of the 23 T cell receptor beta chains below was sequenced from the same sample in a study of T cells in Graves' hyperthyroidism and ophthalmopathy. Amplified TCR beta CDR3 regions derived from RNA transcripts. A first-round RT-PCR of the TCR CDR3 used the HTBI primer set. MiXCR was run by TCRdb on the multiplex PCR reads, yielding one entry per CDR3 protein. The data show 300,000 to 450,000 distinct CDR3 sequences, around 18% seen once. Material for sequencing was blood. These receptors were taken from a young man with Graves' ophthalmopathy.

Ten or more counts support this clonotype. The chain couples TRBV12-3 or TRBV12-4 to TRBJ1-1; D possibly corresponds to TRBD1 (6 bases). V was pared by 4 bases and J by 4 bases, with 28 bases between. CDR3 size: 19 residues. The CDR3 reads CASSSGGAPPGRRGTEAFF. As DNA, the CDR3 is TGTGCCAGCAGTTCCGGGGGGGCTCCACCAGGCCGCCGGGGCACTGAAGCTTTCTTT.

This clonotype was observed at least ten times. This rearrangement joins TRBV5-5 to TRBJ1-3; 10 bases agree with TRBD1. The germline gives CDR1 SGHKS, CDR2 YYEKEE (reference sequence). The J segment lost 2 bases and the V segment lost 2 bases, leaving 7 bases of the junction unmatched. This CDR3 comprises 17 residues. The CDR3 sequence is CASSFGGQGSTGNTIYF. The CDR3 nucleotides are TGTGCCAGCAGCTTCGGGGGACAGGGGAGCACTGGAAACACCATATATTTT.

This clonotype has more than one count but fewer than ten. V is TRBV20-1 and J is TRBJ1-3, with TRBD1 matching over 12 bases. V gave up 6 bases and J gave up 0 bases; unmatched junction bases: 3. Germline assignment: CDR1 DFQATT and CDR2 SNEGSKA (reference sequence). The CDR3 is 15 amino acids. This CDR3 reads CSATGQGASGNTIYF. As DNA, the CDR3 is TGCAGTGCGACGGGACAGGGGGCCTCTGGAAACACCATATATTTT.

This clonotype has at least ten counts. The rearrangement uses TRBV20-1 and TRBJ1-1; tentatively, D is TRBD1 (5 bases). V lost 5 bases and J 4 bases, leaving 14 bases between the germline ends. The CDR3 extends over 13 amino acids. Germline V gene data show CDR1 as DFQATT and CDR2 as SNEGSKA (reference sequence). The CDR3 bases are TGCAGTGCTCCAATACGGGGGAGCACTGAAGCTTTCTTT. Translating gives CSAPIRGSTEAFF.

This chain joins TRBV2 and TRBJ1-1, with TRBD1 identical over 9 bases. J was trimmed by 3 bases and V by 9 bases; bases with no gene match: 26. Germline V gene data show CDR1 as SNHLY and CDR2 as FYNNEI. The CDR3 consists of 20 residues. This CDR3 is CASSPSRDREGPELDTEAFF. The DNA for the CDR3 is TGTGCCAGTAGTCCTAGTCGGGACAGGGAGGGCCCCGAATTGGACACTGAAGCTTTCTTT.

This chain joins TRBV29-1 and TRBJ1-1, with a weak D call TRBD1 (5 bases). Trimming stripped 7 bases from V and 2 bases from J, with 17 bases between. Germline V gene sequence: CDR1 SQVTM, CDR2 ANQGSEA. This CDR3 contains 14 residues. The CDR3 protein is CSAEGHLINTEAFF. CDR3 in DNA: TGCAGCGCCGAGGGGCACCTTATTAACACTGAAGCTTTCTTT. Filled out from reference TRBV29-1 and TRBJ1-1, the complete variable domain reads SAVISQKPSRDICQRGTSLTIQCQVDSQVTMMFWYRQQPGQSLTLIATANQGSEATYESGFVIDKFPISRPNLTFSTLTVSNMSPEDSSIYLCSAEGHLINTEAFFGQGTRLTVV.

This clonotype was seen a handful of times. The CDR3 reads CASSPTSYTGELFF. For the CDR3, the DNA is TGTGCCAGCAGTCCAACGTCCTACACCGGGGAGCTGTTTTTT. The chain links TRBV6-1 to TRBJ2-2; D unclear. Germline loops: CDR1 MNHNS, CDR2 SASEGT. The CDR3 loop spans 14 amino acids. The V end lost 5 bases, the J end lost 3 bases, and 10 bases lay between the germline ends.

This clonotype appeared many times. This chain's CDR3 is CASSLDSLSYEQYF. The DNA of the CDR3 is TGTGCCAGCAGCTTAGACAGCCTCTCCTACGAGCAGTACTTC. The V and J genes are TRBV2 and TRBJ2-7; maybe TRBD1 (5 bases). CDR3 size: 14 residues. Germline CDR1 and CDR2: SNHLY and FYNNEI. The V gene lost 6 bases and the J gene lost 0 bases, with 12 bases spanning the gap.

This clonotype was seen more than once but under ten times. The rearrangement joins TRBV24-1 to TRBJ1-1, with 7 bases identical to TRBD1. V gave up 8 bases and J gave up 6 bases; unmatched junction bases: 8. The CDR3 consists of 13 residues. From germline, CDR1 is KGHDR and CDR2 SFDVKD. As DNA, the CDR3 is TGTGCCACCACCGGACAGGACAGAGCTGAAGCTTTCTTT. This encodes CATTGQDRAEAFF.

This clonotype was recorded at least ten times. The CDR3 is CASRTAEQFF. Written as DNA, the CDR3 is TGTGCCAGCAGAACAGCCGAGCAGTTCTTC. The chain links TRBV2 to TRBJ2-1; no firm D call. In germline, CDR1 is SNHLY, CDR2 FYNNEI. The CDR3 extends over 10 amino acids. The V and J ends lost 6 bases and 10 bases respectively, with 7 bases between them.

For this clonotype: A junction boundary mismatches the germline segment, possibly from a read error. V and J are TRBV3-1 and TRBJ1-1; 7 bases match TRBD1. CDR3 length equals 14 residues. CDR1 is LGHDT and CDR2 is YNNKEL in the germline V gene (reference sequence). For the CDR3, the DNA is TGTGCCAGCATCCAAGGGGGCCCGAACACTGAAGCTTTCTTT. Amino acids: CASIQGGPNTEAFF.

This clonotype was detected only once. A single base separates this from a much larger clone, so it may be a read error. This chain links TRBV20-1 with TRBJ2-3, with a possible D match to TRBD1 (6 bases). The V and J ends lost 6 bases and 3 bases respectively, with 16 bases between them. This CDR3 region has 14 residues. From germline, CDR1 is DFQATT and CDR2 SNEGSKA (reference sequence). In nucleotides, the CDR3 is TGCAGTGCCTTGAGTAGGGGGTGGACAGATACGCAGTATTTT. Its translation is CSALSRGWTDTQYF.

A few counts support this clonotype. J is TRBJ2-3 and V is TRBV5-1; D ambiguous. The CDR3 sequence is 13 residues long. From germline, CDR1 is SGHRS and CDR2 YFSETQ. Trimming pared 6 bases from V and 1 base from J, leaving 9 bases between. The CDR3 DNA sequence: TGCGCCAGCAAGTCCACTGGCACAGATACGCAGTATTTT. Its translation is CASKSTGTDTQYF.

The chain has TRBV6-1 and TRBJ2-2; 7 bases line up with TRBD1. J lost 0 bases, V lost 6 bases, and 4 bases had no gene match. The V gene's germline CDR1 is MNHNS and CDR2 SASEGT. CDR3 length: 15 residues. CDR3 nucleotides: TGTGCCAGCAGAACGGGACAGACGAACACCGGGGAGCTGTTTTTT. It codes for CASRTGQTNTGELFF.

About this clonotype: An end of the junction differs from the germline gene, which may be a read error. The V and J genes are TRBV3-1 and TRBJ1-1; D is possibly TRBD1 (6 bases). CDR1 and CDR2 (germline): LGHDT, YNNKEL (reference sequence). The CDR3 is 13 amino acids. The CDR3 region has the DNA TGTGCCAGCAGCCCTGAGGGGGGAGGGCGGGGAGTCTTT. Residues: CASSPEGGGRGVF.

This clonotype has a count of ten or more. The chain is built from TRBV5-8 and TRBJ1-1, with D possibly TRBD1 on 5 matching bases. The V gene's germline CDR1 is SGHTS and CDR2 YDEGEE. With 2 bases removed from V and 3 bases from J, the gap between germline ends came to 11 bases. The CDR3 covers 14 residues. CDR3 bases: TGTGCCAGCAGCTTCGACAGTCTGTACACTGAAGCTTTCTTT. It specifies CASSFDSLYTEAFF.

The gene calls are TRBV7-2 and TRBJ2-7, with 7 bases fitting TRBD2. After removal of 1 base from V and 6 bases from J, the junction contained 12 bases not matched to a gene. Germline CDR1 is SGHTA and CDR2 is FQGNSA. The length of the CDR3 is 16 residues. The CDR3 nucleotides are TGTGCCAGCAGCTTAGGGGCGGCGGGAGCTCTAGGCGAGCAGTACTTC. It codes for CASSLGAAGALGEQYF.

J is TRBJ2-5 and V is TRBV10-3, with 7 bases lining up with TRBD1. The CDR3 consists of 15 residues. From germline, CDR1 is ENHRY and CDR2 SYGVKD. V lost 4 bases to trimming and J lost 1 base; unmatched junction nucleotides: 6. The CDR3 DNA reads TGTGCCATCAGTGTAGGGAACAGGGGCCAAGAGACCCAGTACTTC. Its protein is CAISVGNRGQETQYF.

There are many counts of this clonotype. The V and J genes are TRBV7-9 and TRBJ2-3; no firm D call. Trimming removed 7 bases from V and 0 bases from J, with 17 bases in between. Germline V gene data show CDR1 as SEHNR and CDR2 as FQNEAQ (reference sequence). The CDR3 runs to 16 residues. The CDR3 coding sequence is TGTGCCAGCATACCTCCGGGCCTCGAAAGCACAGATACGCAGTATTTT. The encoded protein is CASIPPGLESTDTQYF. Filled out from reference TRBV7-9 and TRBJ2-3, the complete variable domain reads DTGVSQNPRHKITKRGQNVTFRCDPISEHNRLYWYRQTLGQGPEFLTYFQNEAQLEKSRLLSDRFSAERPKGSFSTLEIQRTEQGDSAMYLCASIPPGLESTDTQYFGPGTRLTVL.

This clonotype appeared many times. The rearrangement links TRBV5-1 to TRBJ2-1; weak D call: TRBD2 (6 bases). Deletions cut 0 bases from V and 6 bases from J, with 13 bases between. CDR3 length: 15 residues. CDR1 is SGHRS, CDR2 YFSETQ, per germline. The CDR3 nucleotides read TGCGCCAGCAGCTTGGACCTAGCGAGGAGCAATGAGCAGTTCTTC. Its protein is CASSLDLARSNEQFF.

This clonotype was picked up many times. The chain joins TRBV3-1 to TRBJ1-2; 8 bases map to TRBD1. The germline V gene has CDR1 LGHDT and CDR2 YNNKEL (reference sequence). J lost 3 bases, V lost 0 bases, and 3 bases had no gene match. The CDR3 sequence is 15 residues long. The CDR3 here is CASSQETGGHYGYTF. CDR3 DNA sequence: TGTGCCAGCAGCCAAGAAACAGGGGGGCACTATGGCTACACCTTC.

In its sample, this clonotype was seen a few times. J is TRBJ2-5 and V is TRBV20-1, with D perhaps assigned TRBD1 or TRBD2 (5 bases each). Per the germline V gene, CDR1 is DFQATT and CDR2 is SNEGSKA (reference sequence). This CDR3 has 13 amino acids. This CDR3 is CRPTGTVVETQYF. The CDR3 DNA follows: TGCAGACCGACCGGGACGGTAGTAGAGACCCAGTACTTC.

The sample holds a few counts of this clonotype. The rearrangement joins TRBV14 to TRBJ1-5; a possible D gene is TRBD1 (5 bases). The CDR3 runs 17 residues. The germline gives CDR1 SGHDN, CDR2 FVKESK. V lost 1 base, J lost 4 bases, and 17 bases lay in between. The chain's CDR3 is CASSQASFGTDNQPQHF. As DNA, the CDR3 is TGTGCCAGCAGCCAAGCGAGTTTCGGGACTGATAATCAGCCCCAGCATTTT.